This TCR beta chain is drawn from a study of cytomegalovirus exposure and HLA in healthy donors. Study as a whole: A prior analysis found about 120 million unique TCR beta sequences from around 180 million T cells. Study-level findings and limits: Further analysis was carried out later, and it showed several of the most significant clusters appearing linked to common viral pathogens.

This PCR relied on a set of 60 Vbeta primers and 13 Jbeta primers. Sequenced by immunoSEQ multiplex PCR; TCRdb stores in-frame clones only, minus some. This table holds a few hundred thousand clones, around 90% found once. On this clone: Its antigen is as yet unknown.

Germline V lookup: CDR1 SGHRS, CDR2 YFSETQ. The CDR3 consists of 14 residues. Trimming stripped 4 bases from V and 6 bases from J, with 17 bases between. Material: PBMCs. This clonotype originated in a girl aged 2-10 years in good health and CMV-seronegative. The chain carries TRBV5-1 and TRBJ2-7; D gene ambiguous. CDR3 amino acids: CASSLDPAEREQYF. In DNA form, the CDR3 reads TGCGCCAGCAGCCTGGATCCCGCTGAGCGCGAGCAGTACTTC.